The 26 T cell receptor beta chains presented below share a single source sample, sequenced in a study of CXCR3-negative and CXCR3-positive naive CD8 T cells. 5' RACE with UMI labels generated the TRB cDNA libraries. TCRdb reanalyzed the 5' RACE reads, giving one entry per CDR3 protein sequence and no DNA. The listing records 100,000 to 150,000 distinct CDR3 sequences. Material for sequencing was naive CXCR3- CD8+ T cells from blood. Subset given: CD45RO-CCR7+CD27+CD95- naive CD8+ T cells lacking CXCR3 (TNR3-). The receptors come from a human donor in good health. Some clones in this sample may be carry-over from other donors' samples.

The chain links TRBV4-1 to TRBJ2-7. Germline V gene lookup returns CDR1 MGHRA and CDR2 YSYEKL. The CDR3 is 15 amino acids. The CDR3: CASSQEQTHSYEQYF.

The CDR3 sequence: CSVEGSDLYEQYF. The chain has TRBV29-1 and TRBJ2-7. The CDR3 runs 13 residues. Germline loops: CDR1 SQVTM, CDR2 ANQGSEA.

V is TRBV3-1 and J is TRBJ1-1; TCRdb's assignment of TRBD1 cannot be checked, as there is no DNA. From germline, CDR1 is LGHDT and CDR2 YNNKEL (reference sequence). CDR3 length: 19 residues. The CDR3: CASGQYHLGGRIKDTEAFF.

The chain has TRBV4-1 and TRBJ2-5. CDR3 length: 14 amino acids. Germline CDR1 reads MGHRA; CDR2 reads YSYEKL. The CDR3 sequence is CASSQATGRETQYF.

V is TRBV7-6 and J is TRBJ2-7; TCRdb picks TRBD2, but there is no DNA to check that call. The CDR3 loop spans 16 amino acids. Germline CDR1 SGHVS, CDR2 FNYEAQ. The CDR3 region is CASSQNGLVGYYEQYF.

This CDR3 reads CSVEDVPVLAAYNEQFF. The chain recombines TRBV29-1 with TRBJ2-1; TCRdb's D call of TRBD2 is untestable without DNA. This CDR3 spans 17 amino acids. CDR1 SQVTM and CDR2 ANQGSEA come from the germline V gene.

This chain uses TRBV29-1 with TRBJ2-3. Germline CDR1 is SQVTM and CDR2 is ANQGSEA. The CDR3 sequence is 14 residues long. The CDR3 loop is CSVSGQVMTDTQYF.

The chain combines TRBV20-1 with TRBJ2-7; as DNA is missing, the TRBD1 call by TCRdb cannot be tested. The CDR3 has 14 residues. Germline V gene data show CDR1 as DFQATT and CDR2 as SNEGSKA (reference sequence). The CDR3 reads CSAEAQGLAYEQYF.

The chain links TRBV14 to TRBJ2-5; TCRdb designates TRBD2, a call that cannot be tested without DNA. CDR1 and CDR2 (germline): SGHDN, FVKESK. The length of the CDR3 is 15 residues. The CDR3 spells CASSPRLAPQETQYF. Based on the CDR3 plus reference TRBV14 and TRBJ2-5, the full variable domain is EAGVTQFPSHSVIEKGQTVTLRCDPISGHDNLYWYRRVMGKEIKFLLHFVKESKQDESGMPNNRFLAERTGGTYSTLKVQPAELEDSGVYFCASSPRLAPQETQYFGPGTRLLVL.

The V gene is TRBV19, the J gene TRBJ2-7. There are 13 residues in the CDR3. In germline, CDR1 is LNHDA, CDR2 SQIVND (reference sequence). The CDR3 protein is CASTQEGSYEQYF.

The chain uses TRBV28 and TRBJ1-6; TCRdb picks TRBD1, but there is no DNA to check that call. CDR3 length: 14 amino acids. CDR1 MDHEN and CDR2 SYDVKM come from the germline V gene. This CDR3 is CASSFETGNSPLHF.

The rearrangement joins TRBV5-1 to TRBJ2-1; TCRdb selects TRBD1, and the lack of DNA leaves this call unchecked. This CDR3 has 13 residues. Germline assignment: CDR1 SGHRS and CDR2 YFSETQ. This CDR3 is CASSRTGGLQQFF.

The J gene is TRBJ2-7, the V gene TRBV14. CDR3 length: 15 residues. Per germline, CDR1 SGHDN and CDR2 FVKESK. CDR3 sequence reads: CASSQGNTGSYEQYF.

The chain has TRBV29-1 and TRBJ2-3; as DNA is missing, the TRBD2 call by TCRdb cannot be tested. Germline lookup yields CDR1 SQVTM and CDR2 ANQGSEA. The CDR3 covers 15 residues. The CDR3 spells CSVEDSRAGTDTQYF.

This rearrangement joins TRBV9 to TRBJ2-7. The CDR3 is 15 residues long. Germline CDR1 is SGDLS and CDR2 is YYNGEE. CDR3 region: CASSESLHPSYEQYF.

The chain joins TRBV29-1 to TRBJ2-5; TCRdb picks TRBD2, but there is no DNA to check that call. The germline V gene has CDR1 SQVTM and CDR2 ANQGSEA. CDR3 length: 12 amino acids. CDR3 sequence reads: CSVAWGEETQYF.

This chain connects TRBV2 to TRBJ2-7; there is no DNA to check the TCRdb D call of TRBD1. CDR1 is SNHLY and CDR2 is FYNNEI in the germline V gene. The CDR3 is 14 residues long. CDR3 residues: CASSSYRGPYEQYF.

This sequence joins TRBV5-1 and TRBJ2-1; TCRdb reports TRBD2, a call that lacks DNA to check it against. Germline V CDR1 and CDR2: SGHRS, YFSETQ. The CDR3 contains 16 residues. This chain's CDR3 is CASSVTSGNPYNEQFF. The variable domain in full, completed from reference TRBV5-1 and TRBJ2-1, reads KAGVTQTPRYLIKTRGQQVTLSCSPISGHRSVSWYQQTPGQGLQFLFEYFSETQRNKGNFPGRFSGRQFSNSRSEMNVSTLELGDSALYLCASSVTSGNPYNEQFFGPGTRLTVL.

The rearrangement joins TRBV10-3 to TRBJ2-1. The CDR3 is 13 residues long. From germline, CDR1 is ENHRY and CDR2 SYGVKD. The CDR3 reads CAIGVRGNNEQFF.

V is TRBV19 and J is TRBJ2-1. Germline V gives CDR1 LNHDA, CDR2 SQIVND (reference sequence). This CDR3 is 14 amino acids long. The chain's CDR3 is CASSIGGNYNEQFF.

This chain links TRBV29-1 with TRBJ1-5. The CDR3 spans 16 residues. Germline V gene lookup returns CDR1 SQVTM and CDR2 ANQGSEA. CDR3 loop: CSVGIGGAVSNQPQHF.

The V and J genes are TRBV29-1 and TRBJ2-7; TCRdb's D call of TRBD1 is untestable without DNA. Germline V gene lookup returns CDR1 SQVTM and CDR2 ANQGSEA. The CDR3 contains 14 residues. The CDR3: CSVETGGGSYEQYF.

The gene calls are TRBV7-2 and TRBJ2-7; with no DNA, the TCRdb D assignment of TRBD2 cannot be verified. This CDR3 spans 15 amino acids. Germline V lookup: CDR1 SGHTA, CDR2 FQGNSA. This CDR3 is CASSILLAAEGEQYF.

The chain employs TRBV4-1 and TRBJ2-2. Germline CDR1 reads MGHRA; CDR2 reads YSYEKL. This CDR3 contains 12 residues. This CDR3 is CASSHGSGELFF.

The chain employs TRBV13 and TRBJ2-7. This CDR3 is built from 14 residues. Germline CDR1 and CDR2: PRHDT and FYEKMQ (reference sequence). This chain's CDR3 is CASSLSGRAYEQYF.

This sequence joins TRBV12-3 or TRBV12-4 and TRBJ2-3; as DNA is missing, the TRBD2 call by TCRdb cannot be tested. The CDR3 spans 15 residues. CDR3: CASSALAGGIDTQYF.